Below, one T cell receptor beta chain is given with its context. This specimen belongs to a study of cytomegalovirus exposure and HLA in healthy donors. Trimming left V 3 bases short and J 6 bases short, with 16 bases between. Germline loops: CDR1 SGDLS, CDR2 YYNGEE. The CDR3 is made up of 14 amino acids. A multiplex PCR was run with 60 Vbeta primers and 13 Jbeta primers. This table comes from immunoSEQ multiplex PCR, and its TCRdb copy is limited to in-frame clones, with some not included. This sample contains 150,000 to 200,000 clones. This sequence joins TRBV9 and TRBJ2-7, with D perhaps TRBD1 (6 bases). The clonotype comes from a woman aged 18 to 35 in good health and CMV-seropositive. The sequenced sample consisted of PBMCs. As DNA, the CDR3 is TGTGCCAGCAGCGGGGAGTGGGGACACTCCGAGCAGTACTTC. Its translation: CASSGEWGHSEQYF.